This TCR beta chain was identified during a study of CD8+CD57+ T cells in acquired aplastic anemia (dated by TCRdb to 2017 to 2018). Regarding the research as a whole: On average, sorted CD4+ and CD8+ cells yielded approximately 3 ug of extracted DNA, with a range of roughly 0.17 to 30 ug. A CD8+CD57+ expansion meant a frequency higher than the mean frequency seen in healthy subjects.

Results and caveats for the whole study, not just this receptor: Patients and healthy controls showed no significant difference in CD8+ Simpson's diversity (P=0.060). Around 27 CD8+ CDR3 sequences were found in both patients and controls but appeared to be highly expressed in patients and within the immunodominant clones of the patients.

The patients picked for sequencing were ones in whom flow cytometry had shown an expansion of CD8+CD57+ cells. All patients had severe acquired aplastic anemia diagnosed by International Study of Aplastic Anemia and Agranulocytosis and Camitta criteria. Patients had received no therapy at the time of blood sampling. In this study, sorted CD4+ and CD8+ T cells from the blood of healthy subjects and of severe aplastic anemia patients had their TCR repertoires deep-sequenced. In the USA, patient enrollment took place under clinicaltrials.gov protocols 00001620, 01623167, 00001397, 00071045, 00081523 and 00961064. Ficoll-Paque density gradient centrifugation was used to isolate peripheral blood mononuclear cells. Before DNA extraction, CD4+ and CD8+ T cells were sorted by FACS or by magnetic beads. About this clonotype itself: Its antigen is currently not known. No much larger clonotype is one base removed from it; base qualities were not supplied.

Genomic DNA served as template for TCR beta VDJ combination and CDR3 sequence profiling. TCR repertoire sequencing was run on an Illumina HiSeq 2000. As for how the authors treated the data: Repertoires were assessed using TRBV/TRBJ rearrangement plots, CDR3 size and DJ length profiles, and Simpson's diversity index. The most abundant DNA sequence in the deep sequencing data was defined as the immunodominant clone. CDR3 amino acid sequences were checked for sharing across subjects and were also compared against the VDJdb database and published repertoires. TCRdb handled the public reads itself, with Q25 trimming in fastp and clone calling in MiXCR, and kept productive beta chains. CDR3 protein sequences are deduplicated, and each keeps its most common genes and DNA. The V and J calls and clone size come from TCRdb's table, not from the authors' own analysis. The sample yields some 180,000 distinct CDR3 sequences; 45% to 60% were counted once. 13% of the sample is in the top ten clones.

In the germline V gene, CDR1 corresponds to SQVTM and CDR2 to ANQGSEA. Deletion took 5 bases off V and 3 bases off J, with a span of 8 bases between the germline ends. Inclusive of the bounding cysteine and phenylalanine, the CDR3 is 11 residues long. The kept DNA is CDR3 alone, 33 bases in frame from the first base. The V and J genes are TRBV29-1 and TRBJ2-7; no D segment can be confidently identified. The clonotype originates from a human donor with aplastic anemia. Source material: sorted CD4+, CD8+, or CD8+CD57+ T cells (not recorded which) from PBMCs. CDR3 sequence: CSVQANYEQYF. The nucleotides are TGCAGCGTTCAAGCAAACTACGAGCAGTACTTC.